This TCR beta chain was observed in a study of blood T cell repertoires in COVID-19. Study as a whole: Samples representing acute and convalescent COVID-19 were sourced from the United States, Italy and Spain. T cells, B-cell-depleted T cells, or PBMCs provided the cDNA or gDNA that served as material.

This table comes from immunoSEQ multiplex PCR, and its TCRdb copy is limited to in-frame clones, with some not included. The table includes a few hundred thousand clones, over 80% detected once. This CDR3 has 16 residues. The germline gives CDR1 KGHSH, CDR2 LQKENI. The V and J ends lost 0 bases and 2 bases, in that order; junction bases with no gene match: 4. Study members were between roughly 18 and 100 years old and lived in fewer than 30 US regions. This clone was counted a single time. The specimen sequenced was PBMCs or T cells enriched from blood (not recorded which). The V gene is TRBV18, the J gene TRBJ2-3, with 8 bases lining up with TRBD1. This clonotype originated in a man between 18 and 35 years old with acute COVID-19. The CDR3 region is CASSPPTGENTDTQYF. CDR3 DNA sequence: TGTGCCAGCTCACCACCGACAGGGGAAAACACAGATACGCAGTATTTT.